This is a list of T cell receptor beta chains from one sample in a study. Using its own MiXCR run on the RT-PCR reads, TCRdb lists one record per CDR3 protein. Of about 680,000 distinct CDR3 sequences in the sample, approximately 15% were seen once. Sequenced sample: memory CD4+ T cells from blood. These receptors originate from a female donor in good health, serving as a healthy control. Both conserved end residues are part of each CDR3. The D gene is left open where the match is weak. Size is stated for part of the rows, as once, few or many counts, or as a class when the clone is expanded.

CDR3 protein | CDR3 DNA | clone size | V gene | CDR3 length | D gene | J gene
CAWSRGAVNQPQHF | TGTGCCTGGAGTAGGGGGGCGGTCAATCAGCCCCAGCATTTT | few | TRBV30 | 14 | . | TRBJ1-5
CSASPLTAREQYF | TGCAGTGCCAGCCCCTTAACGGCGCGGGAGCAGTACTTC | . | TRBV20-1 | 13 | . | TRBJ2-7
CASLPQFKNSDTEAFF | TGTGCCAGCTTACCACAATTCAAGAACAGCGACACTGAAGCTTTCTTT | . | TRBV18 | 16 | . | TRBJ1-1
CASSYPGGFYNEQFF | TGTGCCAGCAGTTACCCAGGGGGTTTCTACAATGAGCAGTTCTTC | few | TRBV6-2/TRBV6-3 | 15 | TRBD1 | TRBJ2-1
CASKRGFDGELFF | TGTGCCAGTAAAAGAGGGTTTGACGGGGAGCTGTTTTTT | many | TRBV6-5 | 13 | . | TRBJ2-2
CSAGAGGTYEQYF | TGCAGTGCAGGAGCGGGAGGGACCTACGAGCAGTACTTC | . | TRBV20-1 | 13 | TRBD2 | TRBJ2-7
CASSYSRLATIDTQYF | TGTGCCAGCAGTTACTCGAGGCTAGCAACTATAGATACGCAGTATTTT | . | TRBV6-6 | 16 | . | TRBJ2-3
CASSYSGQLYQETQYF | TGTGCCAGCAGTTACTCGGGTCAGCTGTACCAAGAGACCCAGTACTTC | many | TRBV6-5 | 16 | . | TRBJ2-5
CSAGDPEREGGELFF | TGCAGTGCTGGGGACCCCGAGCGGGAGGGCGGGGAGCTGTTTTTT | few | TRBV20-1 | 15 | TRBD2 | TRBJ2-2
CASSLSQGNTEAFF | TGTGCCAGCAGTTTATCCCAGGGGAACACTGAAGCTTTCTTT | . | TRBV6-1 | 14 | . | TRBJ1-1
CASSRQGGSVEQYF | TGCGCCAGCAGCCGACAGGGGGGTTCTGTCGAGCAGTACTTC | few | TRBV5-1 | 14 | TRBD1 | TRBJ2-7
CASSQSWASNYGYTF | TGCGCCAGCAGCCAGTCTTGGGCCTCCAACTATGGCTACACCTTC | . | TRBV4-1 | 15 | . | TRBJ1-2
CASSQPGGTGYEQYF | TGTGCCAGCAGCCAACCAGGGGGGACAGGATACGAGCAGTACTTC | . | TRBV6-5 | 15 | TRBD1 | TRBJ2-7
CAGGLQETQYF | TGTGCCGGGGGACTCCAAGAGACCCAGTACTTC | few | TRBV12-3/TRBV12-4 | 11 | . | TRBJ2-5
CASSRGNSGNTIYF | TGTGCCAGCAGTAGAGGGAACTCTGGAAACACCATATATTTT | . | TRBV7-2 | 14 | . | TRBJ1-3
CSARGPGQGGQPQHF | TGCAGTGCTAGAGGACCGGGACAGGGAGGGCAGCCCCAGCATTTT | few | TRBV20-1 | 15 | TRBD1 | TRBJ1-5
CASRKLSMELFF | TGTGCCAGCAGGAAGCTTAGCATGGAGCTGTTTTTT | . | TRBV12-3/TRBV12-4 | 12 | . | TRBJ2-2
CASSRMGRDNQPQHF | TGTGCCAGCAGCCGTATGGGCAGGGATAATCAGCCCCAGCATTTT | . | TRBV7-8 | 15 | . | TRBJ1-5
CATSSRETGELFF | TGTGCCACCAGCTCACGGGAGACCGGGGAGCTGTTTTTT | many | TRBV15 | 13 | . | TRBJ2-2
CASRVGSRNEQYF | TGCGCCAGCAGGGTGGGGAGTAGGAACGAGCAGTACTTC | many | TRBV10-2 | 13 | . | TRBJ2-7
CAWGPQLGYNEQFF | TGTGCCTGGGGACCCCAACTTGGGTACAATGAGCAGTTTTTC | . | TRBV30 | 14 | . | TRBJ2-1
CASSDGGFYGYTF | TGTGCCAGCAGTGACGGGGGATTCTATGGCTACACCTTC | . | TRBV6-4 | 13 | . | TRBJ1-2
CASSVGGYQETQYF | TGTGCCAGCAGCGTAGGCGGGTACCAAGAGACCCAGTACTTC | many | TRBV9 | 14 | . | TRBJ2-5
CASSFRVSGITDTQYF | TGCGCCAGCAGCTTCCGGGTTAGCGGGATCACAGATACGCAGTATTTT | few | TRBV5-1 | 16 | TRBD2 | TRBJ2-3
CASSLQRGSQAFF | TGTGCCAGCAGCTTACAAAGGGGTAGTCAAGCTTTCTTT | . | TRBV5-8 | 13 | . | TRBJ1-1
CASSVGLADSYNEQFF | TGTGCCAGCAGCGTAGGTCTAGCGGACTCCTACAATGAGCAGTTCTTC | many | TRBV9 | 16 | TRBD2 | TRBJ2-1
CASAGQGTYEQYF | TGTGCCAGTGCCGGACAGGGGACCTACGAGCAGTACTTC | once | TRBV12-3/TRBV12-4 | 13 | TRBD1 | TRBJ2-7
CATSEAGLAGVGELFF | TGTGCCACCAGTGAGGCCGGACTAGCGGGAGTCGGGGAGCTGTTTTTT | many | TRBV24-1 | 16 | TRBD2 | TRBJ2-2
CAISGASGGQSEQFF | TGTGCCATCAGCGGTGCTAGCGGGGGACAGAGTGAGCAGTTCTTC | many | TRBV10-3 | 15 | TRBD2 | TRBJ2-1
CASSLGFGTASYEQYF | TGCGCCAGCAGCTTGGGATTCGGGACAGCCTCCTACGAGCAGTACTTC | few | TRBV5-1 | 16 | TRBD1 | TRBJ2-7
CASSYVLAASYEQYF | TGTGCCAGCAGTTATGTTCTAGCGGCCTCCTACGAGCAGTACTTC | . | TRBV6-2/TRBV6-3 | 15 | TRBD2 | TRBJ2-7
CASIPKGYLDTEAFF | TGTGCCAGCATCCCCAAGGGGTATTTGGACACTGAAGCTTTCTTT | . | TRBV7-2 | 15 | . | TRBJ1-1
CSAREGTLSGYTF | TGCAGTGCTAGAGAGGGAACTTTGTCTGGCTACACCTTC | few | TRBV20-1 | 13 | . | TRBJ1-2
CATSRLAGGTDTQYF | TGTGCCACCAGCAGACTAGCGGGTGGCACAGATACGCAGTATTTT | few | TRBV15 | 15 | TRBD2 | TRBJ2-3
CASKGGSMNTEAFF | TGCGCCAGCAAGGGTGGCAGTATGAACACTGAAGCTTTCTTT | . | TRBV5-1 | 14 | . | TRBJ1-1
CASSLGGASGSQETQYF | TGTGCCAGCAGCTTAGGAGGGGCTAGCGGGAGTCAAGAGACCCAGTACTTC | few | TRBV7-9 | 17 | TRBD2 | TRBJ2-5
CASSLGVGAGQTYGYTF | TGTGCCAGCAGCCTGGGGGTAGGGGCGGGACAGACCTATGGCTACACCTTC | . | TRBV5-5 | 17 | TRBD1 | TRBJ1-2
CSARDSSTGVKETQYF | TGCAGTGCTAGAGATAGTAGTACAGGGGTAAAAGAGACCCAGTACTTC | few | TRBV20-1 | 16 | TRBD1 | TRBJ2-5
CASSQDLKPARNEQFF | TGCGCCAGCAGCCAAGACCTCAAGCCCGCGCGGAATGAGCAGTTCTTC | . | TRBV4-3 | 16 | . | TRBJ2-1
CASSFGVRRGDTQYF | TGTGCCAGCAGCTTTGGGGTCAGGCGGGGAGATACGCAGTATTTT | few | TRBV7-9 | 15 | . | TRBJ2-3
CSARGRGDEQYF | TGCAGTGCGCGGGGTAGGGGGGACGAGCAGTACTTC | many | TRBV20-1 | 12 | . | TRBJ2-7
CSARYPLAADFNEQFF | TGCAGTGCGAGATACCCCCTAGCGGCCGATTTCAATGAGCAGTTCTTC | . | TRBV20-1 | 16 | TRBD2 | TRBJ2-1
CAISFSGQLNTEAFF | TGTGCCATCAGTTTTTCCGGACAGCTGAACACTGAAGCTTTCTTT | . | TRBV10-3 | 15 | . | TRBJ1-1
CATSRDRAGNTEAFF | TGTGCCACCAGCAGAGATCGGGCAGGAAACACTGAAGCTTTCTTT | . | TRBV15 | 15 | . | TRBJ1-1
CAISSTSEQPQHF | TGTGCCATCAGTTCAACCTCAGAGCAGCCCCAGCATTTT | many | TRBV10-3 | 13 | . | TRBJ1-5
CSARRGPSTDTQYF | TGCAGTGCCAGAAGGGGGCCTAGCACAGATACGCAGTATTTT | few | TRBV20-1 | 14 | TRBD1 | TRBJ2-3
CAISPSVGRENTGELFF | TGTGCCATCAGTCCGTCCGTGGGGAGGGAAAACACCGGGGAGCTGTTTTTT | few | TRBV10-3 | 17 | TRBD2 | TRBJ2-2
CASKLGQNYGYTF | TGTGCCAGCAAATTGGGACAGAACTATGGCTACACCTTC | few | TRBV28 | 13 | TRBD1 | TRBJ1-2
CASILGGTGWHNEQFF | TGTGCCAGCATCCTGGGGGGGACAGGGTGGCACAATGAGCAGTTCTTC | many | TRBV6-1 | 16 | TRBD1 | TRBJ2-1